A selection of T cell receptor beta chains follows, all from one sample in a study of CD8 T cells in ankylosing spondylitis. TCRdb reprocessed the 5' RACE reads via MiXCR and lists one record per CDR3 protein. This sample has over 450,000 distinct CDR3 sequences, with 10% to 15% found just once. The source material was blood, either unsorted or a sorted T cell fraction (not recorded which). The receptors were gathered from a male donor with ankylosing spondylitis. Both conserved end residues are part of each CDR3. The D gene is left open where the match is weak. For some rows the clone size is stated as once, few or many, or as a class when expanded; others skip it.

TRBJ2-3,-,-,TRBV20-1,TGCAGTGCTAATTCTGGACTTCCAACCACAGATACGCAGTATTTT,CSANSGLPTTDTQYF
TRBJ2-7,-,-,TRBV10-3,TGTGCCATCAGTGAAGGAGGGAATGGACCCTACGAGCAGTACTTC,CAISEGGNGPYEQYF
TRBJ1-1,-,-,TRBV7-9,TGTGCCAGCGTCCTCTCTCAGGGACTGAACACTGAAGCTTTCTTT,CASVLSQGLNTEAFF
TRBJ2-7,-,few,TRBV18,TGTGCCAGCTCACCACGTAAGCGGCCCGATAGCGGGTACTTC,CASSPRKRPDSGYF
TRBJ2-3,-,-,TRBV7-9,TGTGCCAGCAGCTACCCAGGGTCGTGGTCCCCAGATACGCAGTATTTT,CASSYPGSWSPDTQYF
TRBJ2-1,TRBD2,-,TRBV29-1,TGCAGCGTTGAAGATCCACTAGCGGGGGGGTACAATGAGCAGTTCTTC,CSVEDPLAGGYNEQFF
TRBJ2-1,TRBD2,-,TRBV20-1,TGCAGCAGCGGGAGGGGTTACAATGAGCAGTTCTTC,CSSGRGYNEQFF
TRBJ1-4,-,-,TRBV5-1,TGCGCCAGCAGCCTACAGGCCCCGGGTGAAAAACTGTTTTTT,CASSLQAPGEKLFF
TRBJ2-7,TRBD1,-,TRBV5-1,TGCGCCAGCAGCTCCAATGTGGGACAGGGAGACGAGCAGTACTTC,CASSSNVGQGDEQYF
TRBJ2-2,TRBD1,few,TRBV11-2,TGTGCCAGCAGCACCGGACAGGGCAACACCGGGGAGCTGTTTTTT,CASSTGQGNTGELFF
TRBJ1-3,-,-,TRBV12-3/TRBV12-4,TGTGCCAGCAGCTTACAGGGAGGCTCTGGAAACACCATATATTTT,CASSLQGGSGNTIYF
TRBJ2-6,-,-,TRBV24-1,TGTGCCACCAGTGATGCCCTCTCTGGGGCCAACGTCCTGACTTTC,CATSDALSGANVLTF
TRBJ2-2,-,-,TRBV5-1,TGCGCCAGCAGTTCGATCCTGGCCGGGGAGCTGTTTTTT,CASSSILAGELFF
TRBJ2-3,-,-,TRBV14,TGTGCCAGCAGCCAAGATGTAACGGGAAAGGCAGATACGCAGTATTTT,CASSQDVTGKADTQYF
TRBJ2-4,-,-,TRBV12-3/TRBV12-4,TGTGCCAGCAGTGCGGGGACCAATTACGGCAAAAACATTCAGTACTTC,CASSAGTNYGKNIQYF
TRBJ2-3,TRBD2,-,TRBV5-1,TGCGCCAGCGGCCAGACTAGCGGGAGGGGTGATACGCAGTATTTT,CASGQTSGRGDTQYF
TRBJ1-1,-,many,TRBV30,TGTGCCTGCAAAGGGAGGGAGGGGACTGAAGCTTTCTTT,CACKGREGTEAFF
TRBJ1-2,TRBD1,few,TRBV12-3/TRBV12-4,TGTGCCAGCAGCCCAGGTTGGGACAGCTATGGCTACACCTTC,CASSPGWDSYGYTF
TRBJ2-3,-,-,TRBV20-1,TGCAGTGCTAGGGTCAGGGAGAAACATCTAACTATATACACAGATACGCAGTATTTT,CSARVREKHLTIYTDTQYF
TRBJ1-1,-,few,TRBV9,TGTGCCAGCAGCGCCTGGGGGTCGCCTGAAGCTTTCTTT,CASSAWGSPEAFF
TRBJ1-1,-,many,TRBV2,TGTGCCAGCAGTGAAGCGTCAGAAGCTTTCTTT,CASSEASEAFF
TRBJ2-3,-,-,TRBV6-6,TGTGCCAGCAGTTACTCGACCGGGGGTACGCAGTATTTT,CASSYSTGGTQYF
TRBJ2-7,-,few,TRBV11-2,TGTGCCACTACGTTGGATGTGGGGGGCCCTTACGAGCAGTACTTC,CATTLDVGGPYEQYF
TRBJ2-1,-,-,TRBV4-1,TGCGCCAGCAGCCAAGCTTCGGCATCCTACAATGAGCAGTTCTTC,CASSQASASYNEQFF
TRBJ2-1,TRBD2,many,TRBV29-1,TGCAGCGTTACACAGCGGGGCTGGGCTGAGCAGTTCTTC,CSVTQRGWAEQFF
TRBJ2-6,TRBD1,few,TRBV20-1,TGCAGTGCTAGATCAACAGGGGTCTTTGGGGCCAACGTCCTGACTTTC,CSARSTGVFGANVLTF
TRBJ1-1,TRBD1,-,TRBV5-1,TGCGCCAGCAGCCCGACCCGGGACAGCAAAGAAGCTTTCTTT,CASSPTRDSKEAFF
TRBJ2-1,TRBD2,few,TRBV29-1,TGCAGCGTCCTGCCCGTACTAAGCGGGAGGGAGGATGAGCAGTTCTTC,CSVLPVLSGREDEQFF
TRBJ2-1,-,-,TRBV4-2,TGTGCCAGCAGCCAAGAGATGGGATGGGAGCAGTTCTTC,CASSQEMGWEQFF
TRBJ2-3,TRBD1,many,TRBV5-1,TGCGCCAGCAGCTCCTCCGGGACAGGCACAGATACGCAGTATTTT,CASSSSGTGTDTQYF
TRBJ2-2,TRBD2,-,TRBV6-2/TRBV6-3,TGTGCCAGCAGTTACGCTGGCGGGAGGGCCCGCACCGGGGAGCTGTTTTTT,CASSYAGGRARTGELFF
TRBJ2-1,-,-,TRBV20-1,TGCAGTGCTAGCACTAGAGGAGTCCACAATGAGCAGTTCTTC,CSASTRGVHNEQFF
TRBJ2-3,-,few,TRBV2,TGTGCCAGCAGAAGACGGACTACAGATACGCAGTATTTT,CASRRRTTDTQYF
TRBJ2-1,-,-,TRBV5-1,TGCGCCAGCAGCTTGGGGGTCGCTAGTAGGAATGAGCAGTTCTTC,CASSLGVASRNEQFF
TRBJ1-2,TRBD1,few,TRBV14,TGTGCCAGCAGCACGGTCGACAGGGGAATAAGTTATGGCTACACCTTC,CASSTVDRGISYGYTF
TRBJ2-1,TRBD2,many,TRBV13,TGTGCCAGCAGCTTAGGACACCGGGGGGACAATGAGCAGTTCTTC,CASSLGHRGDNEQFF
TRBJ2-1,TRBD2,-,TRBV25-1,TGTGCCAGCCAGGTAGGGCTAGCGGGATACAATGAGCAGTTCTTC,CASQVGLAGYNEQFF
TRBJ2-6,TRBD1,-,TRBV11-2,TGTGCCAGCAGTAAAAGAACGGGACAGGGGATCTCTGGGGCCAACGTCCTGACTTTC,CASSKRTGQGISGANVLTF
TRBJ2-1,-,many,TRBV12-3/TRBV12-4,TGTGCCAGCAGTTTAATGGCTAGCGTCGATGAGCAGTTCTTC,CASSLMASVDEQFF
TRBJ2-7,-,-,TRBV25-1,TGTGCCAGCAGTGAGCCCTTCTCCTACGAGCAGTACTTC,CASSEPFSYEQYF
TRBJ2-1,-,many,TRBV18,TGTGCCAGCTCACTCGGCGAAAACAATGAGCAGTTCTTC,CASSLGENNEQFF
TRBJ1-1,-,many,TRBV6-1,TGTGCCAGCAGTGAAGCGCGATATGTGGGAAACACTGAAGCTTTCTTT,CASSEARYVGNTEAFF
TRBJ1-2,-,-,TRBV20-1,TGCAGTGCTAGAGAGTGGGACATCTATGGCTACACCTTC,CSAREWDIYGYTF
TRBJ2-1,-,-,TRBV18,TGTGCCAGCTCGAAAGAACGGTGGGAGCATGAGCAGTTCTTC,CASSKERWEHEQFF
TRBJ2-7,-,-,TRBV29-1,TGCAGCGGCGTCACATCAAGGGAGCAGTACTTC,CSGVTSREQYF